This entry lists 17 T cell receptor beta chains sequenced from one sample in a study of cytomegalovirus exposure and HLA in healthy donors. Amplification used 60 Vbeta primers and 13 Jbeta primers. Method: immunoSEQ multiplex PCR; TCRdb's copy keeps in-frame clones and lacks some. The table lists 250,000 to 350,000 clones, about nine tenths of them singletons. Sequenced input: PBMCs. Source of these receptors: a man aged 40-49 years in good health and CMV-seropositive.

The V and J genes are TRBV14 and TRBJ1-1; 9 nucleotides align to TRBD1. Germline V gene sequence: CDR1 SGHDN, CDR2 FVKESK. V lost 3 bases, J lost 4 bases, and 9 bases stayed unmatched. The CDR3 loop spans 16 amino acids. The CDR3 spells CASSHDRTGVGTEAFF. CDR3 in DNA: TGTGCCAGCAGCCACGATCGGACAGGGGTAGGCACTGAAGCTTTCTTT.

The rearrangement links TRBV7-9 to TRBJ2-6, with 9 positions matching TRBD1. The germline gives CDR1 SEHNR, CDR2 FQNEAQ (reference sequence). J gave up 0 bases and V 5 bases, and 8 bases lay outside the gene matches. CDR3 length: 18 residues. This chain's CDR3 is CASSPRGTGSSGANVLTF. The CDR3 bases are TGTGCCAGCAGCCCACGTGGGACAGGGAGCTCTGGGGCCAACGTCCTGACTTTC.

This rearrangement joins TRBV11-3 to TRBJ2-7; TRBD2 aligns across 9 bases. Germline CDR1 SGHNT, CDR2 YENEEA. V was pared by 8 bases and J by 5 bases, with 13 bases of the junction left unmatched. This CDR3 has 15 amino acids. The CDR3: CASQSMGGREDEQYF. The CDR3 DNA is TGTGCCAGCCAGTCAATGGGCGGGAGGGAGGACGAGCAGTACTTC.

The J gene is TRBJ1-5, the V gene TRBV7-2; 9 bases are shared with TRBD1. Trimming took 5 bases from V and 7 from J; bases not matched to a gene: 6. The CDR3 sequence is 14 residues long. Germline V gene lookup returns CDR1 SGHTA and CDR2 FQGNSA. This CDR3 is CASSPDRGGQPQHF. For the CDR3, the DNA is TGTGCCAGCAGCCCTGACAGGGGGGGACAGCCCCAGCATTTT.

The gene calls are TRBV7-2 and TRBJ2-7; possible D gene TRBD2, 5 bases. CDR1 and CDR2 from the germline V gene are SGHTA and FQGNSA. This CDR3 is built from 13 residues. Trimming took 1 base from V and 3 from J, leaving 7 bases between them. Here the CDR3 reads CASSLGRDYEQYF. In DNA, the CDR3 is TGTGCCAGCAGCTTAGGACGGGACTACGAGCAGTACTTC.

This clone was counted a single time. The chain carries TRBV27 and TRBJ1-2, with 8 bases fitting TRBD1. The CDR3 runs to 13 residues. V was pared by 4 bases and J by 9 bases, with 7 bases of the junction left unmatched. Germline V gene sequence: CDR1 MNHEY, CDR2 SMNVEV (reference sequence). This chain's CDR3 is CASSSRTGSSYTF. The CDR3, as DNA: TGTGCCAGCAGTTCACGGACAGGGTCTAGCTACACCTTC.

The CDR3 coding sequence is TGTGCCAGTAGTTTCCAGTACACCGGGGAGCTGTTTTTT. Translating it yields CASSFQYTGELFF. J is TRBJ2-2 and V is TRBV19; D remains unclear. Germline CDR1 LNHDA, CDR2 SQIVND (reference sequence). The V end was cut by 5 bases, the J end by 3 bases, with 7 bases between. The CDR3 has 13 residues.

CDR3 amino acids: CASSASGAYEQYF. CDR3 sequence (DNA): TGTGCCAGTAGTGCGTCCGGGGCCTACGAGCAGTACTTC. This sequence joins TRBV19 and TRBJ2-7; D may be TRBD2 (5 bases). This CDR3 is 13 amino acids long. CDR1 and CDR2 (germline): LNHDA, SQIVND (reference sequence). V gave up 5 bases and J gave up 2 bases, with 10 bases separating them.

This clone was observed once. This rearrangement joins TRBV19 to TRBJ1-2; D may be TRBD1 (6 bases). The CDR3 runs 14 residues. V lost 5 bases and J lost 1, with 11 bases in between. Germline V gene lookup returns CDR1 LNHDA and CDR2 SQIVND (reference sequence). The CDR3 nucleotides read TGTGCCAGTAGTCCCGGGACAAGTAACTATGGCTACACCTTC. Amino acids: CASSPGTSNYGYTF.

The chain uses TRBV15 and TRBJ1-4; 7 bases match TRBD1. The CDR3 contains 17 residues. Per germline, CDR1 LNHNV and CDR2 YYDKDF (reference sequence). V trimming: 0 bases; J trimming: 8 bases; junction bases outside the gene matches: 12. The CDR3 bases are TGTGCCACCAGCAGAGATAGGGGGCCTTCCGCGGGGGAAAAACTGTTTTTT. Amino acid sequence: CATSRDRGPSAGEKLFF.

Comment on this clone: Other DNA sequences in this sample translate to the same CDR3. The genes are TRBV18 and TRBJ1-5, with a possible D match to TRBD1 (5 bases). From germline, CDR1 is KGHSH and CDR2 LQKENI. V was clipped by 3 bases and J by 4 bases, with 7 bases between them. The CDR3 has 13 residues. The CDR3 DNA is TGTGCCAGCTCACCCGACAGAAATCAGCCCCAGCATTTT. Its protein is CASSPDRNQPQHF.

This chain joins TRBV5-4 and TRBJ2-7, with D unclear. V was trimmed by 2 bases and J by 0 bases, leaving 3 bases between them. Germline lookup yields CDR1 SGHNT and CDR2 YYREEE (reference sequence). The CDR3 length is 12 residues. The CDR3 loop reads CASSFNSYEQYF. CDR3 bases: TGTGCCAGCAGCTTCAACTCCTACGAGCAGTACTTC.

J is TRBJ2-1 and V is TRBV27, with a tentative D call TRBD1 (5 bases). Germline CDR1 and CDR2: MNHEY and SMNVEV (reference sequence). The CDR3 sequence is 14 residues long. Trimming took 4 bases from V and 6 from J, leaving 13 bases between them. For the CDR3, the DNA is TGTGCCAGCAGTTCGCAGGGTAGGAGCAATGAGCAGTTCTTC. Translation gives CASSSQGRSNEQFF.

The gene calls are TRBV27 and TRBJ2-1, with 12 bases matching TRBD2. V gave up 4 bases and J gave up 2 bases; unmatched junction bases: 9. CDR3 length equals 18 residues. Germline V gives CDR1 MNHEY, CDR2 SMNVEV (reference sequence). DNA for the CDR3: TGTGCCAGCAGTTCGCGACTAGCGGGAGAATGGGCCTACAATGAGCAGTTCTTC. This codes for CASSSRLAGEWAYNEQFF.

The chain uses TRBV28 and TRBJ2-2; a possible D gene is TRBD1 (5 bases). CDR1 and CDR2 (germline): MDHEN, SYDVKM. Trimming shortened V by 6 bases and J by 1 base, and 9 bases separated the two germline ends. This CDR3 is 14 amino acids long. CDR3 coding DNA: TGTGCCAGCAGACGTGACAGGAACACCGGGGAGCTGTTTTTT. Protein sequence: CASRRDRNTGELFF.

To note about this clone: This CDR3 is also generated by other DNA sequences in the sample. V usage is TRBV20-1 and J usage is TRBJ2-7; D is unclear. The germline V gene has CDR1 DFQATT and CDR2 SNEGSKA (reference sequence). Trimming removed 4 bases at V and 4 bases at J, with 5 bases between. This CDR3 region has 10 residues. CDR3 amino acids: CSATSYEQYF. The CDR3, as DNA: TGCAGTGCTACGTCTTACGAGCAGTACTTC.

For the CDR3, the DNA is TGCAGCGTTATAGCGGGGGCCTACGAGCAGTACTTC. Protein product: CSVIAGAYEQYF. The chain uses TRBV29-1 and TRBJ2-7; 9 bases map to TRBD2. The ends lost 5 bases at V and 2 bases at J; junction bases unmatched: 1. The CDR3 consists of 12 residues. The germline V gene encodes CDR1 SQVTM and CDR2 ANQGSEA.